This TCR beta chain derives from a study of cytomegalovirus exposure and HLA in healthy donors. Study in general: Around 190 million T cells yielded 120 million or so unique TCR beta sequences, as an earlier analysis found.

Comments on this clone: Its antigen is not known.

These donors, healthy bone marrow donors, were studied. General study points: Specificity for CMV antigens was confirmed in vitro for a few of the CMV-associated chains.

Vbeta (60) and Jbeta (13) primers were used in the PCR. Profiled with immunoSEQ multiplex PCR; TCRdb holds only in-frame clones, not every one. Counted here are 120,000 to 150,000 clones, roughly three quarters occurring once; the ten biggest clones make up 4.5% to 6%. The clonotype was recovered from a woman between 45 and 65 years old in good health and CMV-seronegative. Sequenced sample: PBMCs.

The CDR3 nucleotides are TGTGCCAGCAGTGTGGAGGGATTGCCCCAGCATTTT. Residues: CASSVEGLPQHF. This sequence joins TRBV2 and TRBJ1-5; D remains unclear. Trimming stripped 4 bases from V and 9 bases from J, with 10 bases between. Per the germline V gene, CDR1 is SNHLY and CDR2 is FYNNEI. The CDR3 length is 12 residues.